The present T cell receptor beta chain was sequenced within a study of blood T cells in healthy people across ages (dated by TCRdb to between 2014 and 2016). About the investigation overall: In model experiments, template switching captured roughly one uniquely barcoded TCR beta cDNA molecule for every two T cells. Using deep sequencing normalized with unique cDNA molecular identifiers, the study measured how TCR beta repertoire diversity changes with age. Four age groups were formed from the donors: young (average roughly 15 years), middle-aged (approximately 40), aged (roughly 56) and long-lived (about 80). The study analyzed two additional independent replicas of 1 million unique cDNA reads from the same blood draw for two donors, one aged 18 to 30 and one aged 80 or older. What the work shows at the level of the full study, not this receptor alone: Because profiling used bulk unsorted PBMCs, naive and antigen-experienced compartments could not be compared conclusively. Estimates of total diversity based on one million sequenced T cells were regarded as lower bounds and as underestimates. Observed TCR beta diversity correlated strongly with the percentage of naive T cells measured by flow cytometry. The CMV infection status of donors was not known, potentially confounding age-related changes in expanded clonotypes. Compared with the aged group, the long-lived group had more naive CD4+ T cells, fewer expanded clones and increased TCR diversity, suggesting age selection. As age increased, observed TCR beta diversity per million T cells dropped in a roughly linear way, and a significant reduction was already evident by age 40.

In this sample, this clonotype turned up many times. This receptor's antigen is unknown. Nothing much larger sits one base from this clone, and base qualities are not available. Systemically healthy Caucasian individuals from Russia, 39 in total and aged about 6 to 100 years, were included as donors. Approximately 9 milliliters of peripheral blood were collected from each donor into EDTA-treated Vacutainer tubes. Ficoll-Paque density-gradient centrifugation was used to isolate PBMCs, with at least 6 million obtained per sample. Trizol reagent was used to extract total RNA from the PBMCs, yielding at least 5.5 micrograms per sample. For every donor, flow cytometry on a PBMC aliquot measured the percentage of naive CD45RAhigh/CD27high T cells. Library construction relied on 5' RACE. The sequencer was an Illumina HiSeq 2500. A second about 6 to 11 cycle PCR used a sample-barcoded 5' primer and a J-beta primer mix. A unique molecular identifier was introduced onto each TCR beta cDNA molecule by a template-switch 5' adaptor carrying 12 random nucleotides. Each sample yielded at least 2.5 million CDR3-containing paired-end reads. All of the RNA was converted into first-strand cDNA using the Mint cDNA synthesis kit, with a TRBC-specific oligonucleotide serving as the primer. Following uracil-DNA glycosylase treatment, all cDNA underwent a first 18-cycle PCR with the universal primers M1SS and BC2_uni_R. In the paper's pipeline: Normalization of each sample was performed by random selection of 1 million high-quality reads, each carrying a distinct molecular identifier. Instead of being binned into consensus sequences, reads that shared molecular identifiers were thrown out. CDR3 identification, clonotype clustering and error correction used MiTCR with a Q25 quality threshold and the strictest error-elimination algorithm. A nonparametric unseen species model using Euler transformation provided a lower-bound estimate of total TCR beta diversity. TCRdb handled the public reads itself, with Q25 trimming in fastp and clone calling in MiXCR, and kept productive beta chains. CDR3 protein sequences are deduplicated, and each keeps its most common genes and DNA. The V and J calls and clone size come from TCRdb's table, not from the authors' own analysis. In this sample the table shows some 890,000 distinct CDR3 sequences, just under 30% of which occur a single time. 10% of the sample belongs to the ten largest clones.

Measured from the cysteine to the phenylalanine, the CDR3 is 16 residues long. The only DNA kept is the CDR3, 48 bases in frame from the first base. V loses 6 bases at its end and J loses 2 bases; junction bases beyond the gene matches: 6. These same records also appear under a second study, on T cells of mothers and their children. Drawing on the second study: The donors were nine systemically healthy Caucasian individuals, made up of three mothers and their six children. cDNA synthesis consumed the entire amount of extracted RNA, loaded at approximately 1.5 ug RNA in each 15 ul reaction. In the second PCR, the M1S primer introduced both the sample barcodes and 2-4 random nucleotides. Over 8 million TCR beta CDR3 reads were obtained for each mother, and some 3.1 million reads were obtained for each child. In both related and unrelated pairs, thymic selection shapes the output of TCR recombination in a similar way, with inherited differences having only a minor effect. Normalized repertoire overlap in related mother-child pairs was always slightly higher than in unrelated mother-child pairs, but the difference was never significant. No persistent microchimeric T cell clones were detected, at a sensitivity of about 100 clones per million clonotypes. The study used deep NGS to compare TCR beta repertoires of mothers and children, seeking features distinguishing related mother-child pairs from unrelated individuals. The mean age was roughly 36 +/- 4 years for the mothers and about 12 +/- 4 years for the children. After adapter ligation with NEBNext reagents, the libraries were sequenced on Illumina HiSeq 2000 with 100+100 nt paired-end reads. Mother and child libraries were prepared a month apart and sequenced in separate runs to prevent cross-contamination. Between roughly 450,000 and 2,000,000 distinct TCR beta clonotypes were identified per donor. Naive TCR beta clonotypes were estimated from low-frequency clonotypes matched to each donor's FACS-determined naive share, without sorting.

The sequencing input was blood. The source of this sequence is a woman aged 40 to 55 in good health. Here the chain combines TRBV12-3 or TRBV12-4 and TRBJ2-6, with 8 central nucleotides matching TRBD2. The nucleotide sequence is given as TGTGCCAGCAGCCCCGGGGGGGGCGCTGGGGCCAACGTCCTGACTTTC. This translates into CASSPGGGAGANVLTF.